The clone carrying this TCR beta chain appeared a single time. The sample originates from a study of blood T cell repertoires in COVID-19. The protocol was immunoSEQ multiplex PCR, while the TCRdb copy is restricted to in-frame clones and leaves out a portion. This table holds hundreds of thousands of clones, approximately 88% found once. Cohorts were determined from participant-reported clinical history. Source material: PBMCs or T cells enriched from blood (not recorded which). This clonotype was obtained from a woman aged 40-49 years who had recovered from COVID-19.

The CDR3 region is CAISESSRPTNTEAFF. The DNA of the CDR3 is TGTGCCATCAGTGAGTCGAGTCGCCCTACGAACACTGAAGCTTTCTTT. The chain employs TRBV10-3 and TRBJ1-1; no clear D. Germline loops: CDR1 ENHRY, CDR2 SYGVKD. The CDR3 contains 16 residues. V dropped 0 bases and J dropped 1 base, with 12 bases sitting between them.